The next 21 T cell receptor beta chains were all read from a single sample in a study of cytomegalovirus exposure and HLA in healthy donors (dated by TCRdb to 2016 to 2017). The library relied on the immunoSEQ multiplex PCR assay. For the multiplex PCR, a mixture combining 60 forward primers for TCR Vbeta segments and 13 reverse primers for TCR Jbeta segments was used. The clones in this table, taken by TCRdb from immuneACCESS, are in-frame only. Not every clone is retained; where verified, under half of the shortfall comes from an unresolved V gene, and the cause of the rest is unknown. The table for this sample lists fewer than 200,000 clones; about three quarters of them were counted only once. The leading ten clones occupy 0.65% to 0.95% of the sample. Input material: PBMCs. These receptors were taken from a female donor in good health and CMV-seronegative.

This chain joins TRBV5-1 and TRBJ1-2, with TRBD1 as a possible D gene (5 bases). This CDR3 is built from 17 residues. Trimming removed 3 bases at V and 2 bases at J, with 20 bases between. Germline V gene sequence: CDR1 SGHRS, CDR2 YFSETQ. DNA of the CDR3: TGCGCCAGCAGCTCCCTAGAACGGGGGGTCCAAAACTATGGCTACACCTTC. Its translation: CASSSLERGVQNYGYTF.

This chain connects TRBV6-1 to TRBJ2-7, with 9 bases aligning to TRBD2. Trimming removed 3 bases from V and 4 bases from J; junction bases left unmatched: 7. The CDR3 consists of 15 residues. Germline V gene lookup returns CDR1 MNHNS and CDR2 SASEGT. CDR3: CASSESGGYVYEQYF. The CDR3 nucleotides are TGTGCCAGCAGTGAGAGCGGGGGGTACGTTTACGAGCAGTACTTC.

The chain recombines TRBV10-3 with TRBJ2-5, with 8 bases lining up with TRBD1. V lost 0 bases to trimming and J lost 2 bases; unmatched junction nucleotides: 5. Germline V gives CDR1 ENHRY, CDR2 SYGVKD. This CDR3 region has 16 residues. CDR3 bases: TGTGCCATCAGTGAGTCGCAACAGGGGGTTCAAGAGACCCAGTACTTC. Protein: CAISESQQGVQETQYF.

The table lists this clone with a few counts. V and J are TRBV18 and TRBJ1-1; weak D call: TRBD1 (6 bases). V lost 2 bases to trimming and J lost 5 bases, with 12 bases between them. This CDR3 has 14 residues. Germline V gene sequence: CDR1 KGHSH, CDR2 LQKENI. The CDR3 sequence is CASSPVRGGTEAFF. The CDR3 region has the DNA TGTGCCAGCTCACCAGTCAGGGGAGGGACTGAAGCTTTCTTT. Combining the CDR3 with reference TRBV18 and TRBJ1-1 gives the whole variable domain NAGVMQNPRHLVRRRGQEARLRCSPMKGHSHVYWYRQLPEEGLKFMVYLQKENIIDESGMPKERFSAEFPKEGPSILRIQQVVRGDSAAYFCASSPVRGGTEAFFGQGTRLTVV.

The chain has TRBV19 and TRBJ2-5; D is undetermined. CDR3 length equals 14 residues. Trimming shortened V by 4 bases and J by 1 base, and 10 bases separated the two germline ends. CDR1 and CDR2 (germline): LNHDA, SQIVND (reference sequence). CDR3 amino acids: CASSRHKSQETQYF. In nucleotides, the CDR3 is TGTGCCAGTAGTAGGCACAAAAGCCAAGAGACCCAGTACTTC.

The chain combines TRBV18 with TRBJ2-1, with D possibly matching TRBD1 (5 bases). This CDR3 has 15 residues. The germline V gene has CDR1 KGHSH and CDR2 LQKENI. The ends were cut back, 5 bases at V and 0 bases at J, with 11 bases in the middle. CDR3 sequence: CASSVRQSSYNEQFF. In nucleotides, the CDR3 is TGTGCCAGCTCAGTTCGACAGAGCTCCTACAATGAGCAGTTCTTC.

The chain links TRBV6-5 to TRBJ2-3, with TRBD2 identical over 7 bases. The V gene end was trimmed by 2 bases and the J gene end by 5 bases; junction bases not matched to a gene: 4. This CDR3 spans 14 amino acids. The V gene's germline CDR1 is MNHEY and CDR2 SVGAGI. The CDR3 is CASSYGRELDTQYF. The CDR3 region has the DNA TGTGCCAGCAGTTACGGGCGGGAGTTAGATACGCAGTATTTT.

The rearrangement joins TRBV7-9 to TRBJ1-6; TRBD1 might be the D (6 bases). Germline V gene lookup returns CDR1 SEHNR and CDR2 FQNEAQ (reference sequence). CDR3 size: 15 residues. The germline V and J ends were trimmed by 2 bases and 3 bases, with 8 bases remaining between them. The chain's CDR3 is CASSLSGDYNSPLHF. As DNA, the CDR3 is TGTGCCAGCAGCTTATCAGGGGACTATAATTCACCCCTCCACTTT.

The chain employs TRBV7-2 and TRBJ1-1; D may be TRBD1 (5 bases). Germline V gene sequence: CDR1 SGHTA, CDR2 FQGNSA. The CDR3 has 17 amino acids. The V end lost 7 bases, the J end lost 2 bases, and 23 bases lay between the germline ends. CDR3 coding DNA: TGTGCCAGCACCCGAACTTACTCATCCGGGGGAAACACTGAAGCTTTCTTT. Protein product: CASTRTYSSGGNTEAFF.

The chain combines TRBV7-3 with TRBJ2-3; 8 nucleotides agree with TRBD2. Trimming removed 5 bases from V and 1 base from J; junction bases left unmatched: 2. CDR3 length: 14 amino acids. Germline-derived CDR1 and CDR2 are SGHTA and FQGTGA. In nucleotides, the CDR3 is TGTGCCAGCAGCCCTAGCGGGCGCACAGATACGCAGTATTTT. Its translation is CASSPSGRTDTQYF.

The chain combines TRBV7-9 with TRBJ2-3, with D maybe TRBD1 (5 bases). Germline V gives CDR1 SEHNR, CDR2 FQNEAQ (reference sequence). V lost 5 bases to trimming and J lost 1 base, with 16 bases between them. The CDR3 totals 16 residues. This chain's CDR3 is CASSATGYSRTDTQYF. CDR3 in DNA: TGTGCCAGCAGCGCCACAGGTTATTCCCGCACAGATACGCAGTATTTT.

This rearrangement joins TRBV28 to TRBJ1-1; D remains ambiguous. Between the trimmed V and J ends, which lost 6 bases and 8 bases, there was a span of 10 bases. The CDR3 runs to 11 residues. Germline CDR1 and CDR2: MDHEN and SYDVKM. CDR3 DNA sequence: TGTGCCAGCAGAATATACGGGGAAGCTTTCTTT. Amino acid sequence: CASRIYGEAFF.

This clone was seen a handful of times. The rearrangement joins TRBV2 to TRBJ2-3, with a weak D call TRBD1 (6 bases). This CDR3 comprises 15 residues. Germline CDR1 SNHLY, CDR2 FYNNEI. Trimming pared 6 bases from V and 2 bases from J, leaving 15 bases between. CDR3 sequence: CASRVPGHHTDTQYF. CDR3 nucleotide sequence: TGTGCCAGCAGGGTACCGGGACACCACACAGATACGCAGTATTTT.

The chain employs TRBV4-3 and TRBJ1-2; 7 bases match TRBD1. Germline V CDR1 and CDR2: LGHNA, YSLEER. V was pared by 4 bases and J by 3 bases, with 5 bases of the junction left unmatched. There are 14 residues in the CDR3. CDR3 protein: CASSRSDRDYGYTF. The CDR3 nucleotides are TGCGCCAGCAGCCGATCCGACAGGGACTATGGCTACACCTTC.

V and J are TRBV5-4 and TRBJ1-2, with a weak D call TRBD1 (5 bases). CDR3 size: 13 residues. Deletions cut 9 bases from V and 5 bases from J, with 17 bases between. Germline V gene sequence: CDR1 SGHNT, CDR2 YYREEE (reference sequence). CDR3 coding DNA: TGTGCCACGTCGGGAGGGGATTCTTATGGCTACACCTTC. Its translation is CATSGGDSYGYTF.

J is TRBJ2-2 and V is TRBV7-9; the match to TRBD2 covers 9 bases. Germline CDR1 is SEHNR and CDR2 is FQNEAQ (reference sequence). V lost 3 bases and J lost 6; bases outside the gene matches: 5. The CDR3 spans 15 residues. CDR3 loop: CASSFAGTSSGELFF. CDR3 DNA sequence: TGTGCCAGCAGCTTCGCCGGGACTAGCTCCGGGGAGCTGTTTTTT.

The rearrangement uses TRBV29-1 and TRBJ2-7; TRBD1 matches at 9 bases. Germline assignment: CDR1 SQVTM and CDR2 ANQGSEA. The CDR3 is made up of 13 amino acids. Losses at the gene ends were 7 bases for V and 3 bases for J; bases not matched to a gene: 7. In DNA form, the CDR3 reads TGCAGCGCCGGGACAGGGTCTAGCTACGAGCAGTACTTC. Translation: CSAGTGSSYEQYF.

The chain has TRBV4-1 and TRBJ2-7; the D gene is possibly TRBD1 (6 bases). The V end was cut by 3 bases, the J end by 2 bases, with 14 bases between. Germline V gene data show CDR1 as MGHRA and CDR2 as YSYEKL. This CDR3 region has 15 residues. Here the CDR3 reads CASSQQNRVPYEQYF. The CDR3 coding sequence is TGCGCCAGCAGCCAGCAGAACAGGGTACCCTACGAGCAGTACTTC.

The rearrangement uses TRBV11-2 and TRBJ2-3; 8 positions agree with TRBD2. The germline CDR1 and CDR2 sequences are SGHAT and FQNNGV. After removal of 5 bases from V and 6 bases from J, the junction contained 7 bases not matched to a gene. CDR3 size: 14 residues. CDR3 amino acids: CASSPGLAFDTQYF. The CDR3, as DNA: TGTGCCAGCAGCCCCGGACTAGCCTTCGATACGCAGTATTTT.

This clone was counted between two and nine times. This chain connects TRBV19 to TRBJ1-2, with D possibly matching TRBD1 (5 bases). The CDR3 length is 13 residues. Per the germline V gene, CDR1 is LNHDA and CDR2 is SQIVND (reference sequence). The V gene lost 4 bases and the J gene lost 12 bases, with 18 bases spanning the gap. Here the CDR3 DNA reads TGTGCCAGTAGTACGAACCCCCGGGGGAAAGACACCTTC. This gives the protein CASSTNPRGKDTF.

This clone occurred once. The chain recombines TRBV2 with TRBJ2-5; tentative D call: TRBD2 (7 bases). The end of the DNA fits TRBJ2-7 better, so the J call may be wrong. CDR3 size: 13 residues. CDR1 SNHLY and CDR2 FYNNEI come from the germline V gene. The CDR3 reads CASRGGGSYEQYF. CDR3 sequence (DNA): TGTGCCAGCAGGGGGGGCGGGAGCTACGAGCAGTACTTC.